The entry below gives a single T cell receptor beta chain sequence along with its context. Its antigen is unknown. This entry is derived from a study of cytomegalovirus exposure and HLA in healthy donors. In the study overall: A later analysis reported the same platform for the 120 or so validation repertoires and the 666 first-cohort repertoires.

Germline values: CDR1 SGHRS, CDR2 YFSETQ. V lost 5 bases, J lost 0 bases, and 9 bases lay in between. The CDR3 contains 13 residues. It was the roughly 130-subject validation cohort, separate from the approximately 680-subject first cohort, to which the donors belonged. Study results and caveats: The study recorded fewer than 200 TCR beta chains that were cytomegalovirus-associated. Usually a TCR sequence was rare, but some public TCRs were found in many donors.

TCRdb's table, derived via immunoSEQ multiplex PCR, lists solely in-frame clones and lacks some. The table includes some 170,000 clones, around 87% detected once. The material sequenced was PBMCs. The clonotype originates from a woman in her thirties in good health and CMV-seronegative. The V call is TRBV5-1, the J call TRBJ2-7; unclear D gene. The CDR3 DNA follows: TGCGCCAGCAGACGGTTATCCTCCTACGAGCAGTACTTC. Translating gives CASRRLSSYEQYF.